The clone carrying this T cell receptor (beta chain) showed up many times. The J segment lost 6 bases and the V segment lost 7 bases, leaving 12 bases of the junction unmatched. The CDR3 totals 17 residues. Germline lookup yields CDR1 ENHRY and CDR2 SYGVKD. This specimen belongs to a study of T cells in Graves' hyperthyroidism and ophthalmopathy. Amplified TCR beta CDR3 regions came from RNA transcripts. RT-PCR in the first round (using the HTBI primer set) targeted the TCR CDR3. TCRdb reprocessed the multiplex PCR reads via MiXCR and lists one record per CDR3 protein. This sample carries around 50,000 distinct CDR3 sequences, roughly 50% of them seen once, and the ten largest clones take about a tenth.

The rearrangement joins TRBV10-3 to TRBJ2-2, with 12 bases aligning to TRBD2. The receptor's source is a woman aged 45-65 years with Graves' ophthalmopathy. The sequenced sample was blood. CDR3 in amino acids: CAIKPTPLAGGAGELFF. CDR3 nucleotide sequence: TGTGCCATCAAACCCACCCCACTAGCGGGGGGCGCCGGGGAGCTGTTTTTT.